This entry lists 18 T cell receptor beta chains sequenced from one sample in a study of cytomegalovirus exposure and HLA in healthy donors. Generated by immunoSEQ multiplex PCR, the TCRdb table keeps only in-frame clones and is missing some. The sample has 250,000 to 300,000 clones, nearly 90% seen once. Sequences were obtained from PBMCs. Source of these receptors: a woman in her late teens or twenties in good health and CMV-seronegative.

CDR3: CASGLSTGGQPQHF. In DNA form, the CDR3 reads TGTGCCAGCGGTCTATCAACAGGCGGCCAGCCCCAGCATTTT. The gene calls are TRBV6-5 and TRBJ1-5; a possible D gene is TRBD1 (5 bases). The CDR3 has 14 residues. Germline V gene sequence: CDR1 MNHEY, CDR2 SVGAGI. Between the trimmed V and J ends, which lost 8 bases and 7 bases, there was a span of 18 bases.

This chain uses TRBV7-6 with TRBJ1-5; TRBD1 matches 7 bases. From germline, CDR1 is SGHVS and CDR2 FNYEAQ. The CDR3 loop spans 16 amino acids. Losses at the gene ends were 3 bases for V and 0 bases for J; bases not matched to a gene: 5. As DNA, the CDR3 is TGTGCCAGCAGCTTGGGGGACAGCTATAGCAATCAGCCCCAGCATTTT. Translation gives CASSLGDSYSNQPQHF. Full variable domain (remainder filled in from reference TRBV7-6 and TRBJ1-5): GAGVSQSPRYKVTKRGQDVALRCDPISGHVSLYWYRQALGQGPEFLTYFNYEAQQDKSGLPNDRFSAERPEGSISTLTIQRTEQRDSAMYRCASSLGDSYSNQPQHFGDGTRLSIL.

The chain uses TRBV5-1 and TRBJ2-2; 10 bases agree with TRBD1. Trimming cost V 0 bases and J 6 bases; bases outside gene matches: 8. The germline V gene has CDR1 SGHRS and CDR2 YFSETQ. CDR3 size: 17 residues. The CDR3 here is CASSLARDRGTAGELFF. The DNA for the CDR3 is TGCGCCAGCAGCTTGGCGAGGGACAGGGGCACGGCCGGGGAGCTGTTTTTT.

In its sample, this clone was seen a few times. The chain has TRBV28 and TRBJ2-3; D perhaps matches TRBD1 (6 bases). Germline V gene sequence: CDR1 MDHEN, CDR2 SYDVKM. The V end was cut by 6 bases, the J end by 8 bases, with 18 bases between. The length of the CDR3 is 14 residues. CDR3 in amino acids: CASSPYIQGLTQYF. In DNA form, the CDR3 reads TGTGCCAGCAGCCCTTATATACAGGGCCTTACGCAGTATTTT.

V and J are TRBV30 and TRBJ1-6; tentatively, D is TRBD1 (5 bases). Germline CDR1 is GTSNPN and CDR2 is SVGIG (reference sequence). The CDR3 has 13 amino acids. The CDR3 nucleotides read TGTGCGCAGGGTATGAGGTACAATTCACCCCTCCACTTT. This encodes CAQGMRYNSPLHF.

The gene calls are TRBV7-9 and TRBJ1-1, with D unresolved. Trimming stripped 8 bases from V and 1 base from J, with 11 bases between. There are 13 residues in the CDR3. Looked up from germline, CDR1 is SEHNR and CDR2 is FQNEAQ (reference sequence). CDR3 coding DNA: TGTGCCAGCGGTAAAGCCGGGAACACTGAAGCTTTCTTT. Its protein product is CASGKAGNTEAFF.

The CDR3 is CASSFKTGDVTAYEQYV. The CDR3 DNA follows: TGTGCCAGCAGTTTCAAAACAGGGGATGTTACGGCCTACGAGCAGTACGTC. The V call is TRBV28, the J call TRBJ2-7; 7 nucleotides align to TRBD1. The CDR3 has 17 residues. J was trimmed by 2 bases and V by 3 bases; bases with no gene match: 13. Germline-derived CDR1 and CDR2 are MDHEN and SYDVKM.

The V gene is TRBV19, the J gene TRBJ1-1, with D unclear. This CDR3 is 15 amino acids long. CDR1 and CDR2 (germline): LNHDA, SQIVND (reference sequence). Trimming pared 7 bases from V and 1 base from J, leaving 16 bases between. Here the CDR3 reads CASTTRSEGNTEAFF. In DNA form, the CDR3 reads TGTGCCAGTACCACTAGATCAGAGGGGAACACTGAAGCTTTCTTT.

This chain connects TRBV4-1 to TRBJ1-1; D unresolved. Germline CDR1 is MGHRA and CDR2 is YSYEKL. Trimming removed 1 base at V and 0 bases at J, with 9 bases between. This CDR3 is 15 amino acids long. Written as DNA, the CDR3 is TGCGCCAGCAGCCAAGGCCCAGCGATGAACACTGAAGCTTTCTTT. It yields the protein CASSQGPAMNTEAFF.

This chain joins TRBV15 and TRBJ2-3; 7 nucleotides line up with TRBD1. Germline CDR1 reads LNHNV; CDR2 reads YYDKDF (reference sequence). This CDR3 region has 15 residues. Trimming took 2 bases from V and 1 from J; bases not matched to a gene: 3. This CDR3 reads CATSRSTGGTDTQYF. CDR3 nucleotides: TGTGCCACCAGCAGAAGCACAGGGGGCACAGATACGCAGTATTTT.

This chain connects TRBV6-4 to TRBJ1-2; 8 bases align to TRBD1. The trim removed 6 bases at V and 6 bases at J, leaving 6 bases unmatched. This CDR3 is built from 13 residues. CDR1 and CDR2 from the germline V gene are MRHNA and SNTAGT. CDR3 sequence reads: CASRKTGADGYTF. In DNA form, the CDR3 reads TGTGCCAGCAGGAAGACAGGGGCGGATGGCTACACCTTC.

The chain is built from TRBV7-9 and TRBJ1-4, with 9 bases fitting TRBD1. The germline gives CDR1 SEHNR, CDR2 FQNEAQ (reference sequence). Trimming took 3 bases from V and 6 from J; bases not matched to a gene: 5. The CDR3 loop spans 15 amino acids. CDR3 protein: CASSLTGGFDEKLFF. The DNA for the CDR3 is TGTGCCAGCAGCTTGACAGGGGGTTTCGATGAAAAACTGTTTTTT.

The J gene is TRBJ1-1, the V gene TRBV27, with a weak D call TRBD1 (5 bases). Germline lookup yields CDR1 MNHEY and CDR2 SMNVEV (reference sequence). The V gene lost 0 bases and the J gene lost 7 bases, with 12 bases spanning the gap. This CDR3 has 14 residues. CDR3 in DNA: TGTGCCAGCAGTTTATCCGGAGGGGCGGATGAAGCTTTCTTT. The encoded protein is CASSLSGGADEAFF.

The V gene is TRBV29-1, the J gene TRBJ2-7; 9 bases match TRBD1. The CDR3 has 12 amino acids. The V gene's germline CDR1 is SQVTM and CDR2 ANQGSEA. V lost 7 bases to trimming and J lost 7 bases; unmatched junction nucleotides: 8. The CDR3 reads CSDGQGIWEQYV. The CDR3 DNA reads as TGCAGCGATGGACAGGGGATTTGGGAGCAGTACGTC.

The table lists this clone with a few counts. The V and J genes are TRBV4-1 and TRBJ2-7; TRBD2 might be the D (6 bases). Germline loops: CDR1 MGHRA, CDR2 YSYEKL. Trimming shortened V by 2 bases and J by 6 bases, and 11 bases separated the two germline ends. The CDR3 contains 13 residues. The CDR3, as DNA: TGCGCCAGCAGCCAAAGTACCGGGAGCGAGCAGTACTTC. Translation gives CASSQSTGSEQYF.

The V gene is TRBV27, the J gene TRBJ2-1; 8 bases agree with TRBD2. The length of the CDR3 is 13 residues. The V gene's germline CDR1 is MNHEY and CDR2 SMNVEV (reference sequence). V lost 2 bases and J lost 8; bases outside the gene matches: 2. CDR3 residues: CASSLAGGYEQFF. CDR3 nucleotide sequence: TGTGCCAGCAGTTTAGCGGGGGGCTATGAGCAGTTCTTC.

The V call is TRBV6-5, the J call TRBJ1-1, with 10 bases lining up with TRBD1. V dropped 4 bases and J dropped 1; count of bases not matched to a gene: 3. CDR3 length equals 15 residues. CDR1 and CDR2 (germline): MNHEY, SVGAGI. Here the CDR3 reads CASSSGTGANTEAFF. The CDR3 nucleotides read TGTGCCAGCAGTTCCGGGACAGGGGCGAACACTGAAGCTTTCTTT.

The chain has TRBV6-1 and TRBJ1-5, with D uncertain. CDR1 and CDR2 from the germline V gene are MNHNS and SASEGT. The CDR3 length is 15 residues. With 3 bases removed from V and 6 bases from J, the gap between germline ends came to 15 bases. This CDR3 is CASSDGRLSGQPQHF. In DNA, the CDR3 is TGTGCCAGCAGTGACGGCAGATTGTCAGGTCAGCCCCAGCATTTT.